This T cell receptor (beta chain) was found in a study of control samples from healthy donors and cancer patients. Sequencing was performed with immunoSEQ multiplex PCR; in TCRdb, only in-frame clones are kept and a portion is missing. Here the sample spans 160,000 or so clones, 93% being singletons. Deletions cut 7 bases from V and 10 bases from J, with 17 bases between. The CDR3 covers 12 residues. Germline loops: CDR1 MDHEN, CDR2 SYDVKM. Only one count was recorded for this clone. V and J are TRBV28 and TRBJ2-7; a weak D match, TRBD2 (6 bases). This clonotype originated in a man in his fifties in good health. Sequencing was carried out using blood. In DNA, the CDR3 is TGTGCCAGCACCCAACTGGGGGGATTCCAGTACTTC. Its protein is CASTQLGGFQYF.